This T cell receptor beta chain emerged from a study of T cell responses to AZD1222 COVID-19 vaccine. Across the whole study: Pooled samples include second doses given at about 4 or 12 weeks.

Comments on this clone: The antigen is undetermined.

The germline CDR1 and CDR2 sequences are KGHDR and SFDVKD. The CDR3 sequence is 15 residues long. V was clipped by 4 bases and J by 2 bases; unmatched bases: 1. The repertoire was sequenced with immunoSEQ multiplex PCR; TCRdb's copy has only in-frame clones and lacks some. The sample lists about 130,000 clones; about nine tenths were seen once. General study findings and limits: All repertoire sampling was performed exclusively after the peak T cell response.

The sequencing used peripheral blood, collected on day 0 of AZD1222 vaccination. The sequence was collected from an adult in good health. This rearrangement joins TRBV24-1 to TRBJ2-1, with TRBD1 matching 10 bases. This CDR3 reads CATSETGGPYNEQFF. The CDR3 bases are TGTGCCACCAGTGAGACAGGGGGCCCCTACAATGAGCAGTTCTTC.